The 15 T cell receptor beta chains presented below share a single source sample, sequenced in a study of OX40 agonist ivuxolimab in advanced cancers. Profiled with immunoSEQ multiplex PCR; TCRdb holds only in-frame clones, not every one. This table has under 20,000 clones, 72% appearing once. This specimen consisted of CD4+ or CD8+ T cells sorted from blood, obtained in a trial of the OX40 agonist ivuxolimab. These receptors all come from an adult with an advanced solid tumor such as melanoma, head and neck, liver or kidney cancer.

The chain employs TRBV7-9 and TRBJ1-2; 12 bases agree with TRBD1. Germline lookup yields CDR1 SEHNR and CDR2 FQNEAQ (reference sequence). CDR3 size: 15 residues. V was clipped by 2 bases and J by 8 bases; unmatched bases: 6. Here the CDR3 reads CASSLSGTGGWGYTF. For the CDR3, the DNA is TGTGCCAGCAGCTTATCCGGGACAGGGGGCTGGGGCTACACCTTC.

The chain employs TRBV4-3 and TRBJ1-1; D call uncertain. V was clipped by 4 bases and J by 6 bases, with 6 bases between them. This CDR3 is 11 amino acids long. Germline loops: CDR1 LGHNA, CDR2 YSLEER. The CDR3 loop is CASSRGPEAFF. CDR3 nucleotides: TGCGCCAGCAGCCGCGGGCCTGAAGCTTTCTTT.

This sequence joins TRBV7-6 and TRBJ2-2; 8 bases are a match to TRBD2. This CDR3 region has 12 residues. Unmatched junction bases numbered 2, after V lost 8 bases and J lost 6 bases. CDR1 and CDR2 from the germline V gene are SGHVS and FNYEAQ. This CDR3 is CASAREAGELFF. Here the CDR3 DNA reads TGTGCCAGCGCGCGGGAGGCCGGGGAGCTGTTTTTT.

This clone was observed a few times. The chain recombines TRBV28 with TRBJ2-5, with 8 bases aligning to TRBD1. Looked up from germline, CDR1 is MDHEN and CDR2 is SYDVKM. The J segment lost 2 bases and the V segment lost 5 bases, leaving 7 bases of the junction unmatched. The CDR3 has 15 residues. CDR3 in DNA: TGTGCCAGCAGTCATCTGGGACAGGTTCAAGAGACCCAGTACTTC. Encoded protein: CASSHLGQVQETQYF.

The chain is built from TRBV19 and TRBJ2-5, with 7 bases lining up with TRBD1. This CDR3 spans 15 amino acids. With 0 bases clipped from V and 3 bases from J, the junction kept 4 bases outside the gene matches. CDR1 is LNHDA, CDR2 SQIVND, per germline (reference sequence). CDR3 sequence reads: CASSIEDRWKETQYF. The CDR3 DNA sequence: TGTGCCAGTAGTATAGAGGACAGGTGGAAAGAGACCCAGTACTTC. The full variable domain, completed using reference TRBV19 and TRBJ2-5, is DGGITQSPKYLFRKEGQNVTLSCEQNLNHDAMYWYRQDPGQGLRLIYYSQIVNDFQKGDIAEGYSVSREKKESFPLTVTSAQKNPTAFYLCASSIEDRWKETQYFGPGTRLLVL.

This chain links TRBV6-5 with TRBJ2-1, with a possible D match to TRBD1 (6 bases). Germline loops: CDR1 MNHEY, CDR2 SVGAGI. This CDR3 region has 15 residues. The germline V and J ends were trimmed by 2 bases and 4 bases, with 12 bases remaining between them. The chain's CDR3 is CASSYGTINYNEQFF. In DNA, the CDR3 is TGTGCCAGCAGTTACGGGACAATAAATTACAATGAGCAGTTCTTC.

The chain employs TRBV4-1 and TRBJ2-1, with D unclear. The CDR3 is 15 amino acids. The V end lost 0 bases, the J end lost 3 bases, and 9 bases lay between the germline ends. Germline-derived CDR1 and CDR2 are MGHRA and YSYEKL. The CDR3 loop reads CASSQESSSYNEQFF. The CDR3, as DNA: TGCGCCAGCAGCCAAGAAAGTAGTAGCTACAATGAGCAGTTCTTC.

The chain uses TRBV7-8 and TRBJ2-7; D uncertain. The V end was cut by 1 base, the J end by 4 bases, with 14 bases between. Germline lookup yields CDR1 SGHVS and CDR2 FQNEAQ. The CDR3 runs to 15 residues. CDR3 DNA: TGTGCCAGCAGCTTAGAACCCGGGCCTGGGTACGAGCAGTACTTC. Protein: CASSLEPGPGYEQYF.

The rearrangement links TRBV15 to TRBJ2-7; 8 positions match TRBD1. CDR1 is LNHNV, CDR2 YYDKDF, per germline (reference sequence). CDR3 length: 15 residues. J lost 4 bases, V lost 0 bases, and 5 bases had no gene match. This chain's CDR3 is CATSRDLQGAYEQYF. DNA for the CDR3: TGTGCCACCAGCAGAGATCTCCAGGGGGCGTACGAGCAGTACTTC.

The chain is built from TRBV7-6 and TRBJ1-6, with D hard to call. The V end was cut by 8 bases, the J end by 0 bases, with 11 bases between. CDR3 length: 15 amino acids. Germline-derived CDR1 and CDR2 are SGHVS and FNYEAQ. Written as DNA, the CDR3 is TGTGCCAGCGGACCCCAGAGCTCCTATAATTCACCCCTCCACTTT. It yields the protein CASGPQSSYNSPLHF.

This chain links TRBV28 with TRBJ1-1; 9 positions match TRBD1. The CDR3 is made up of 17 amino acids. V was pared by 5 bases and J by 0 bases, with 10 bases of the junction left unmatched. Germline loops: CDR1 MDHEN, CDR2 SYDVKM. DNA of the CDR3: TGTGCCAGCAGTAACACGGGACAGGGCAAGATGAACACTGAAGCTTTCTTT. Translated: CASSNTGQGKMNTEAFF.

Within the sample, this clone is medium-sized. The chain carries TRBV5-6 and TRBJ1-1; perhaps TRBD1 as D (5 bases). CDR1 is SGHDT, CDR2 YYEEEE, per germline. V was cut by 2 bases and J by 3 bases, with 14 bases left in between. The CDR3 extends over 15 amino acids. CDR3 bases: TGTGCCAGCAGCTTTGGGGGGACGAGGGACACTGAAGCTTTCTTT. Protein: CASSFGGTRDTEAFF. The full variable domain, its missing parts supplied by reference TRBV5-6 and TRBJ1-1, is DAGVTQSPTHLIKTRGQQVTLRCSPKSGHDTVSWYQQALGQGPQFIFQYYEEEERQRGNFPDRFSGHQFPNYSSELNVNALLLGDSALYLCASSFGGTRDTEAFFGQGTRLTVV.

The rearrangement uses TRBV9 and TRBJ2-5; a weak D match, TRBD1 (5 bases). The CDR3 runs to 13 residues. V was clipped by 3 bases and J by 11 bases, with 17 bases between them. CDR1 is SGDLS, CDR2 YYNGEE, per germline. CDR3: CASSGGNPTLQYF. DNA for the CDR3: TGTGCCAGCAGCGGGGGCAATCCCACCTTGCAGTACTTC.

In this sample, this clone turned up a few times. The genes are TRBV9 and TRBJ1-1; 9 positions match TRBD1. The junction had 15 bases not matched to a gene; V was cut back by 3 bases and J by 6 bases. The CDR3 contains 17 residues. CDR1 and CDR2 from the germline V gene are SGDLS and YYNGEE. Here the CDR3 reads CASSARDRVGLGPEAFF. The CDR3 region has the DNA TGTGCCAGCAGCGCCCGGGACAGGGTAGGGTTAGGCCCTGAAGCTTTCTTT.

The rearrangement links TRBV15 to TRBJ2-1; TRBD1 matches 10 bases. The CDR3 consists of 14 residues. V shed 3 bases, J shed 13 bases, and the junction held 9 bases outside the gene matches. Germline V lookup: CDR1 LNHNV, CDR2 YYDKDF (reference sequence). The CDR3 DNA follows: TGTGCCACCAGCAGGTTGACAGGGGGCTTGGTTCAGTTCTTC. This sequence encodes CATSRLTGGLVQFF. Based on the CDR3 plus reference TRBV15 and TRBJ2-1, the full variable domain is DAMVIQNPRYQVTQFGKPVTLSCSQTLNHNVMYWYQQKSSQAPKLLFHYYDKDFNNEADTPDNFQSRRPNTSFCFLDIRSPGLGDTAMYLCATSRLTGGLVQFFGPGTRLTVL.